The clone carrying this T cell receptor beta chain was seen more than once but under ten times. The antigen is undetermined. V shed 1 base and J shed 2 bases, with 9 bases lying between them. This CDR3 comprises 14 residues. Looked up from germline, CDR1 is SNHLY and CDR2 is FYNNEI. This sample is drawn from a study of beta chain features in type 1 diabetes. Overall study results and limits: Researchers could not determine here whether HLA type influences TCRB rearrangement. Shortening of TCRB CDR3s, moderate but significant, appeared in all four CD4+ subsets of Type 1 diabetes patients.

One heparinised blood draw averaging around 110 mL was given by each donor. Reverse transcribing all isolated RNA meant expressed TCRB transcripts were sequenced. The study sequenced naive, central memory and regulatory T cell samples to an average of about 3.5 million reads. Libraries were prepared by immunoSEQ multiplex PCR; TCRdb keeps only in-frame clonotypes and omits some of them. The sample lists over 120,000 clones, about 9.4% occurring once. The V call is TRBV2, the J call TRBJ2-7; D remains unclear. Sequenced input: naive CD4+ T cells from blood. The TCR originated in a man younger than 35 in good health. The CDR3, as DNA: TGTGCCAGCAGTGAAGACCCCGCTACCTACGAGCAGTACTTC. Its protein product is CASSEDPATYEQYF.